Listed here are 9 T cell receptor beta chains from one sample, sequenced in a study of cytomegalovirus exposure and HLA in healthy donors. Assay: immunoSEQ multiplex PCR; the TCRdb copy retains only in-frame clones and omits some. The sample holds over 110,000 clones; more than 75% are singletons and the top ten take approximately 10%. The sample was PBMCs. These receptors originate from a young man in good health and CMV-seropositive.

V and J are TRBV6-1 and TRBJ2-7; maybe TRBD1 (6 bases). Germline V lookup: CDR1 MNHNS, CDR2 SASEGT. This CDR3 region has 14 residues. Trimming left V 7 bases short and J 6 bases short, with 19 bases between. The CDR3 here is CASTPTTGYGEQYF. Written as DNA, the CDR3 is TGTGCCAGCACCCCGACCACAGGGTATGGCGAGCAGTACTTC.

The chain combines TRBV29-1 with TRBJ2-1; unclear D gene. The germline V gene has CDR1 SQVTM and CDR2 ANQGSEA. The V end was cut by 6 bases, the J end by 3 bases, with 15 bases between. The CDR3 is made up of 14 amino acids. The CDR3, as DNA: TGCAGCGTCACATCAGGAATCCTCTACAATGAGCAGTTCTTC. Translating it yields CSVTSGILYNEQFF.

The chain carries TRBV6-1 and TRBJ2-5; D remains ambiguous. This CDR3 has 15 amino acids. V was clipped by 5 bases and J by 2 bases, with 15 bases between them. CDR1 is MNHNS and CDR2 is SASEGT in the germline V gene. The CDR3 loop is CASSSSVGGQETQYF. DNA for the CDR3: TGTGCCAGCAGTAGTTCGGTAGGCGGTCAAGAGACCCAGTACTTC.

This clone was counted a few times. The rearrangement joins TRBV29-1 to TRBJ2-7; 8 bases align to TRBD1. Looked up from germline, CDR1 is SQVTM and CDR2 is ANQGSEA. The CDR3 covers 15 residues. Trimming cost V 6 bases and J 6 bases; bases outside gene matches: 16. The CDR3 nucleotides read TGCAGCGTCCATTCCCCGGGACAGGTGAATCCCGAGCAGTACTTC. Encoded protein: CSVHSPGQVNPEQYF.

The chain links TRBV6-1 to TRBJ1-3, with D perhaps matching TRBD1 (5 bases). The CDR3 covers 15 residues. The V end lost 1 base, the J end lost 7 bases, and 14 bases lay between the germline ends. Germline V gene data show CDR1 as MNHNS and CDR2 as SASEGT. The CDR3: CASSEVRGRANTIYF. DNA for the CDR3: TGTGCCAGCAGTGAAGTTCGTGGCAGGGCCAACACCATATATTTT.

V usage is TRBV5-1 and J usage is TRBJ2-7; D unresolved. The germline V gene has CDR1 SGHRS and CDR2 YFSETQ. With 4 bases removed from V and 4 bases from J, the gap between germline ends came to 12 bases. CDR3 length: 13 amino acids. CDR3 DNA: TGCGCCAGCAGCCCCCAGGCCGGTTACGAGCAGTACTTC. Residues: CASSPQAGYEQYF.

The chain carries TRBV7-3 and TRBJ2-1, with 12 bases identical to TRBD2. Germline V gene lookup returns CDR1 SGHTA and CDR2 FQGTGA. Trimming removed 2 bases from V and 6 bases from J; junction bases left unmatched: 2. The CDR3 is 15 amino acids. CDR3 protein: CASSLLAGGVNEQFF. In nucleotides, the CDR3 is TGTGCCAGCAGCTTACTAGCGGGAGGGGTCAATGAGCAGTTCTTC.

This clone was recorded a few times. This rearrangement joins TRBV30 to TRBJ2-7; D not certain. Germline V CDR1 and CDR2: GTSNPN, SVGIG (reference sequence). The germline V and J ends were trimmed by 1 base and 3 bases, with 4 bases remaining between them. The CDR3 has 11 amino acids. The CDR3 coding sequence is TGTGCCTGGAGTGAACTCTACGAGCAGTACTTC. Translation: CAWSELYEQYF.

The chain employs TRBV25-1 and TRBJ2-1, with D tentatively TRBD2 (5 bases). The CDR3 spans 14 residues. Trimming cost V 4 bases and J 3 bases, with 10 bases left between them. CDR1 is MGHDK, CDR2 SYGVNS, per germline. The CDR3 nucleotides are TGTGCCAGCAGTGGGGCCGACTACTACAATGAGCAGTTCTTC. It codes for CASSGADYYNEQFF.